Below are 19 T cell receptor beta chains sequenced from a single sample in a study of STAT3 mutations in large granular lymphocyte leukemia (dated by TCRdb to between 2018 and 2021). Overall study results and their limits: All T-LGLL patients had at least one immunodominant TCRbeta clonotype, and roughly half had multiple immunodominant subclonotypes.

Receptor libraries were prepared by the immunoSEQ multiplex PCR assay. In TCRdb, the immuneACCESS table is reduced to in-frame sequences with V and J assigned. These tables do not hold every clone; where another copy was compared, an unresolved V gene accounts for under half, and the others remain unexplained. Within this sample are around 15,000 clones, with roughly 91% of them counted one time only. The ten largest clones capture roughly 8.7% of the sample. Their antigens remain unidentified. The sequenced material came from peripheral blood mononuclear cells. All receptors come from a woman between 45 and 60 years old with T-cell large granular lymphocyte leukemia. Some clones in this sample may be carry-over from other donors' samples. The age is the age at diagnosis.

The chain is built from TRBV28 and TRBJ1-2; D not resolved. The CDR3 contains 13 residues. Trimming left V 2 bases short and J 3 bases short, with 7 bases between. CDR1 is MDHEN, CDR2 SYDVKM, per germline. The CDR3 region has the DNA TGTGCCAGCAGTTTAATGGCGCACTATGGCTACACCTTC. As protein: CASSLMAHYGYTF.

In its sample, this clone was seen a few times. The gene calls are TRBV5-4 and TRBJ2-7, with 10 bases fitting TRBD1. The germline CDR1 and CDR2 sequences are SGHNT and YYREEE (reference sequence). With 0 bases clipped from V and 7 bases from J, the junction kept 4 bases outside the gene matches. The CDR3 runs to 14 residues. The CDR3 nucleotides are TGTGCCAGCAGCTTGGTGGGACAGGGGAGGGAGCAGTACTTC. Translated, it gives CASSLVGQGREQYF.

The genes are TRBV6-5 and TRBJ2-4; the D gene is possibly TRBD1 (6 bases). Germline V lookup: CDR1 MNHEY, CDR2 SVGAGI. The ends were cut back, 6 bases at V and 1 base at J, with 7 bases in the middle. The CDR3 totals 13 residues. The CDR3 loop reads CASRDRAKNIQYF. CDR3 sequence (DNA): TGTGCCAGCAGAGACAGGGCCAAAAACATTCAGTACTTC.

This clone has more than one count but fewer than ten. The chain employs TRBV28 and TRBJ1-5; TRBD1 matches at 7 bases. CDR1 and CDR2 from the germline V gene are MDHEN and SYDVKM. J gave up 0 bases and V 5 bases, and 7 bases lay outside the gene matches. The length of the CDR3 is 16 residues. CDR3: CASSPRTGYSNQPQHF. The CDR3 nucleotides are TGTGCCAGCAGTCCGAGGACAGGTTATAGCAATCAGCCCCAGCATTTT.

The CDR3 DNA reads TGTGCCAGAAGCTGGGGAGCGGGAGGGGGTCAGGAGACCCAGTACTTC. This encodes CARSWGAGGGQETQYF. The rearrangement links TRBV5-3 to TRBJ2-5; 10 bases are shared with TRBD2. TRBV5-3 belongs to the ORF category, with a function that is uncertain. The V and J ends lost 3 bases and 5 bases, in that order; junction bases with no gene match: 10. This CDR3 region has 16 residues.

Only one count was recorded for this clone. CDR3 sequence reads: CATSGTDANTGELFF. The CDR3 coding sequence is TGTGCCACCAGCGGGACAGACGCGAACACCGGGGAGCTGTTTTTT. V gene TRBV15 combines with J gene TRBJ2-2; 7 bases match TRBD1. Per the germline V gene, CDR1 is LNHNV and CDR2 is YYDKDF (reference sequence). This CDR3 comprises 15 residues. V shed 5 bases and J 0 bases; nucleotides not matched to a gene: 3. The full variable domain, rest sourced from reference TRBV15 and TRBJ2-2, is DAMVIQNPRYQVTQFGKPVTLSCSQTLNHNVMYWYQQKSSQAPKLLFHYYDKDFNNEADTPDNFQSRRPNTSFCFLDIRSPGLGDTAMYLCATSGTDANTGELFFGEGSRLTVL.

CDR3 in amino acids: CASSLARGGSSYNEQYF. CDR3 coding DNA: TGTGCCAGCAGCTTGGCTCGGGGGGGAAGTAGTTACAACGAGCAGTACTTC. This rearrangement joins TRBV5-6 to TRBJ2-7, with TRBD2 identical over 8 bases. Trimming at V came to 0 bases and at J to 5 bases, leaving 13 bases not matched to a gene. CDR1 is SGHDT and CDR2 is YYEEEE in the germline V gene. The CDR3 length is 17 residues. Filled out from reference TRBV5-6 and TRBJ2-7, the complete variable domain reads DAGVTQSPTHLIKTRGQQVTLRCSPKSGHDTVSWYQQALGQGPQFIFQYYEEEERQRGNFPDRFSGHQFPNYSSELNVNALLLGDSALYLCASSLARGGSSYNEQYFGPGTRLTVT.

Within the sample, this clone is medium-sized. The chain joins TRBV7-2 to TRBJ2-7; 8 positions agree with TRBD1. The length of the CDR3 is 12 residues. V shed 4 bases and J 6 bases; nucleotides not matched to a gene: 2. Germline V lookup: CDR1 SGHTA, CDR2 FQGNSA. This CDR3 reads CASSSTGVEQYF. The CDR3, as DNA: TGTGCCAGCAGCTCGACAGGGGTCGAGCAGTACTTC. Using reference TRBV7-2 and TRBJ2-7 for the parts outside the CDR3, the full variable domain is GAGVSQSPSNKVTEKGKDVELRCDPISGHTALYWYRQSLGQGLEFLIYFQGNSAPDKSGLPSDRFSAERTGGSVSTLTIQRTQQEDSAVYLCASSSTGVEQYFGPGTRLTVT.

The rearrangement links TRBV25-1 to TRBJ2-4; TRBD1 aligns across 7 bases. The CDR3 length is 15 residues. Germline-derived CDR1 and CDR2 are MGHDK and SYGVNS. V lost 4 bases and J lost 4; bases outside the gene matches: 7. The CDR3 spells CASSVPGTAKNIQYF. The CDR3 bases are TGTGCCAGCAGTGTTCCCGGGACAGCTAAAAACATTCAGTACTTC. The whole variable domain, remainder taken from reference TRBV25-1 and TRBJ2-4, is EADIYQTPRYLVIGTGKKITLECSQTMGHDKMYWYQQDPGMELHLIHYSYGVNSTEKGDLSSESTVSRIRTEHFPLTLESARPSHTSQYLCASSVPGTAKNIQYFGAGTRLSVL.

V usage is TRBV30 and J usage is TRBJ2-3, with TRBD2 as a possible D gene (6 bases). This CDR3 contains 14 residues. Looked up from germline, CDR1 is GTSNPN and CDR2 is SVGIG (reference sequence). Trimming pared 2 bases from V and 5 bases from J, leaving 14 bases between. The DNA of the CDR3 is TGTGCCTGGAGTATGGGGGGAACAGGAGATACGCAGTATTTT. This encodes CAWSMGGTGDTQYF.

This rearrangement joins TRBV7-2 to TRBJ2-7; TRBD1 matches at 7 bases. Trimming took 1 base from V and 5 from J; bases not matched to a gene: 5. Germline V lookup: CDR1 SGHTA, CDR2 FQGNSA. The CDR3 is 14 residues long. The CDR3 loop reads CASSLDLQGDEQYF. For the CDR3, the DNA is TGTGCCAGCAGCTTAGATCTTCAGGGGGACGAGCAGTACTTC.

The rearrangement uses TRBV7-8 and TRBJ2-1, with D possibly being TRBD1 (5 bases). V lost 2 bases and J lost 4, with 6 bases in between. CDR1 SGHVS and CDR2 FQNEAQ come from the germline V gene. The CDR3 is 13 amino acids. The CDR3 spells CASSLQGYNEQFF. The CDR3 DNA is TGTGCCAGCAGCTTACAGGGATACAATGAGCAGTTCTTC.

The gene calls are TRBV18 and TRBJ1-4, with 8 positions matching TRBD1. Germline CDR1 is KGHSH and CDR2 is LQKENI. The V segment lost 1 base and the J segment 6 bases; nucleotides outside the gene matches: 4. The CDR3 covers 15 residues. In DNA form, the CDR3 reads TGTGCCAGCTCACCACGGAACAGGGGGGATGAAAAACTGTTTTTT. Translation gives CASSPRNRGDEKLFF.

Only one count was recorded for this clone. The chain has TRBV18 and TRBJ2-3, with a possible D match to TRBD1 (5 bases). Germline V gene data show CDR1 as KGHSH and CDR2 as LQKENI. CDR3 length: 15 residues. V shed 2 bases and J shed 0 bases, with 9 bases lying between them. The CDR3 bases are TGTGCCAGCTCACCAAGTCAGGGCAGCACAGATACGCAGTATTTT. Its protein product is CASSPSQGSTDTQYF.

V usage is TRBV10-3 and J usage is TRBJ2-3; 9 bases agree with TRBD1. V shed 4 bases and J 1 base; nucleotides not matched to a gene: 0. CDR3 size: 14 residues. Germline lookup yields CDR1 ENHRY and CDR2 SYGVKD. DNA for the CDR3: TGTGCCATCAGTGGGACAGGGGGCACAGATACGCAGTATTTT. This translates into CAISGTGGTDTQYF.

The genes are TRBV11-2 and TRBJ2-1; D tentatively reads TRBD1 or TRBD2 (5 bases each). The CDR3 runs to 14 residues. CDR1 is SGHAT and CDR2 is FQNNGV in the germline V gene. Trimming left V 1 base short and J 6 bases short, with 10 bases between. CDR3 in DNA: TGTGCCAGCAGCTTAGCAGGGACCCCCAATGAGCAGTTCTTC. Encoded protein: CASSLAGTPNEQFF.

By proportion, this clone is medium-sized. This chain's CDR3 is CASNSDVYMNTEAFF. CDR3 bases: TGTGCCAGCAACTCGGACGTATACATGAACACTGAAGCTTTCTTT. The chain has TRBV2 and TRBJ1-1; D unclear. Trimming pared 7 bases from V and 0 bases from J, leaving 15 bases between. The V gene's germline CDR1 is SNHLY and CDR2 FYNNEI. CDR3 length: 15 amino acids.

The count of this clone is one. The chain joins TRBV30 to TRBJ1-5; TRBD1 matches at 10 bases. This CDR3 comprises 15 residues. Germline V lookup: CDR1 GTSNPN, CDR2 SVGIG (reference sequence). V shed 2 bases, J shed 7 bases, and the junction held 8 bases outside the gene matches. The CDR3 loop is CAWSRGQGESQPQHF. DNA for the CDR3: TGTGCCTGGAGTAGAGGACAGGGGGAATCGCAGCCCCAGCATTTT.

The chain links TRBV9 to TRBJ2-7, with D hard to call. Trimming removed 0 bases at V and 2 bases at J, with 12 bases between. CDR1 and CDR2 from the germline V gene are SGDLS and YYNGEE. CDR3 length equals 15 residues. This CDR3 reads CASSVAPGLTYEQYF. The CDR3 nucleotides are TGTGCCAGCAGCGTAGCCCCGGGCCTGACCTACGAGCAGTACTTC.